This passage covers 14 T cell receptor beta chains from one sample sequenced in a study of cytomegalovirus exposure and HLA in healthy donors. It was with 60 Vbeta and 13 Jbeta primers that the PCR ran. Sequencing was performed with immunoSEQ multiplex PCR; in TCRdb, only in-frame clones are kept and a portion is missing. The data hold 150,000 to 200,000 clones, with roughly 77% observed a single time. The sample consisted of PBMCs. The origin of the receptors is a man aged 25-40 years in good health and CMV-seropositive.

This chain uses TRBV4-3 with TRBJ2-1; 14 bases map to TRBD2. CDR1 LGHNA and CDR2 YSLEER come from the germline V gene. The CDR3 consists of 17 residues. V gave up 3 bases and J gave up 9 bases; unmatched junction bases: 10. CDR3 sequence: CASSQALGLAGEAEQFF. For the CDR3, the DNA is TGCGCCAGCAGCCAGGCACTGGGACTAGCGGGGGAAGCTGAGCAGTTCTTC.

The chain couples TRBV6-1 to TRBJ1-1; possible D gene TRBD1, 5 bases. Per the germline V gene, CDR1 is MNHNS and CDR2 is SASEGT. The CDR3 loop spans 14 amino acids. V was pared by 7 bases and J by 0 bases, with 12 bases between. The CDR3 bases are TGTGCCAGCATATTACGGGGGGTGAACACTGAAGCTTTCTTT. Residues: CASILRGVNTEAFF.

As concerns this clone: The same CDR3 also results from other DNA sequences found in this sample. In DNA, the CDR3 is TGTGCCAGCAGTTACTCGACTGGGTACGAGCAGTACTTC. Translation: CASSYSTGYEQYF. This rearrangement joins TRBV6-5 to TRBJ2-7; D is undetermined. The germline CDR1 and CDR2 sequences are MNHEY and SVGAGI. With 0 bases removed from V and 4 bases from J, the gap between germline ends came to 7 bases. This CDR3 has 13 amino acids.

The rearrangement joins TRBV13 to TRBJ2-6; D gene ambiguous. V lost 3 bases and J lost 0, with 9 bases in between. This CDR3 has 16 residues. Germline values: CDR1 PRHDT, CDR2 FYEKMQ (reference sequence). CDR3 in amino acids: CASSFPVSSGANVLTF. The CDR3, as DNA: TGTGCCAGCAGCTTTCCCGTTAGCTCTGGGGCCAACGTCCTGACTTTC. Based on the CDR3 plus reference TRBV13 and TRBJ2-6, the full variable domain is AAGVIQSPRHLIKEKRETATLKCYPIPRHDTVYWYQQGPGQDPQFLISFYEKMQSDKGSIPDRFSAQQFSDYHSELNMSSLELGDSALYFCASSFPVSSGANVLTFGAGSRLTVL.

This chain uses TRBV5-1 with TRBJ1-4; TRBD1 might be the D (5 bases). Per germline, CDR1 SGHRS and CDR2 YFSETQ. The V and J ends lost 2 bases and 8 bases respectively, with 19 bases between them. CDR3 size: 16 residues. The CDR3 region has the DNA TGCGCCAGCAGCTTTGTCCCGACAGCGGGGAAAGAAAAACTGTTTTTT. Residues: CASSFVPTAGKEKLFF.

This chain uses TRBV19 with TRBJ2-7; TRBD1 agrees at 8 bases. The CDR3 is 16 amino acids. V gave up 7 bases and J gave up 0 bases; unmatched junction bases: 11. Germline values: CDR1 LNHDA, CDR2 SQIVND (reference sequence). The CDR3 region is CASTEGTGLSSYEQYF. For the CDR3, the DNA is TGTGCCAGTACTGAGGGGACAGGTCTCAGCTCCTACGAGCAGTACTTC.

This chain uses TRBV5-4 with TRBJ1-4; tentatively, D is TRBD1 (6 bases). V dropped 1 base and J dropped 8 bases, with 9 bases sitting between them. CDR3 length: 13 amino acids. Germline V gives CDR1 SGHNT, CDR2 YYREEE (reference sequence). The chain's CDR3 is CASSLWGTEKLFF. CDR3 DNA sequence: TGTGCCAGCAGCTTGTGGGGGACAGAAAAACTGTTTTTT.

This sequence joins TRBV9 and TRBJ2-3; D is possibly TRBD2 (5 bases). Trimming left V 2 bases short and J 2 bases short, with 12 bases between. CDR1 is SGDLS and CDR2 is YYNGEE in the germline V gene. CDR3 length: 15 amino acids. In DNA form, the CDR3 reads TGTGCCAGCAGCGTTACGGGGAGCCACACAGATACGCAGTATTTT. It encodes CASSVTGSHTDTQYF.

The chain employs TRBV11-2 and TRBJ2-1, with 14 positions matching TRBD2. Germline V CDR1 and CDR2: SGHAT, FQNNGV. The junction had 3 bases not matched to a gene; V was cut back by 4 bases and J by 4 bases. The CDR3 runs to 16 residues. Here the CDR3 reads CASSWTSGGSYNEQFF. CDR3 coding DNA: TGTGCCAGCAGCTGGACTAGCGGGGGGTCATACAATGAGCAGTTCTTC.

The chain's CDR3 is CASSLAGTTDTQYF. The DNA for the CDR3 is TGTGCCAGCAGTCTAGCGGGGACCACAGATACGCAGTATTTT. The chain is built from TRBV6-6 and TRBJ2-3, with TRBD2 identical over 9 bases. From germline, CDR1 is MNHNY and CDR2 SVGAGI (reference sequence). V lost 5 bases and J lost 2; bases outside the gene matches: 2. The CDR3 covers 14 residues.

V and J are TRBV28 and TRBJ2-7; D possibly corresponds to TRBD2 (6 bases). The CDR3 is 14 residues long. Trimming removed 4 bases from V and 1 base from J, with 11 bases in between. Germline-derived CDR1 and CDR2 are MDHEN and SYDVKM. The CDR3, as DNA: TGTGCCAGCAGTTCGCGGGACCCTTCCTACGAGCAGTACTTC. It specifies CASSSRDPSYEQYF.

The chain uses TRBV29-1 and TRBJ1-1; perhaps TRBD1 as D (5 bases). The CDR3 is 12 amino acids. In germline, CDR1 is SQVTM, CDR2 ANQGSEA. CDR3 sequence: CSVRGGDTEAFF. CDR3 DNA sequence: TGCAGTGTCCGGGGGGGGGACACTGAAGCTTTCTTT.

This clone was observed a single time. CDR3: CASSLSLAGEDTQYF. CDR3 bases: TGTGCCAGCAGCTTAAGCCTAGCGGGGGAAGATACGCAGTATTTT. The V gene is TRBV7-3, the J gene TRBJ2-3; 10 bases agree with TRBD2. In germline, CDR1 is SGHTA, CDR2 FQGTGA. The CDR3 sequence is 15 residues long. The junction had 3 bases not matched to a gene; V was cut back by 1 base and J by 5 bases.

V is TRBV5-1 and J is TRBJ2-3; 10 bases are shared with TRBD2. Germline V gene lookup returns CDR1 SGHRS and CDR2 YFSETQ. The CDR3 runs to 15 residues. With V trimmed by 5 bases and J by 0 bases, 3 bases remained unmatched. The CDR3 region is CASRLSGGSTDTQYF. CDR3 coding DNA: TGCGCCAGCAGACTTAGCGGGGGGAGCACAGATACGCAGTATTTT.